A selection of T cell receptor beta chains follows, all from one sample in a study of OX40 agonist ivuxolimab in advanced cancers. Assay: immunoSEQ multiplex PCR; the TCRdb copy retains only in-frame clones and omits some. The profile shows 65,000 or so clones, 85% of them singletons. The sequencing here drew on CD4+ or CD8+ T cells sorted from blood, taken in a trial of the OX40 agonist ivuxolimab. The receptor source for this set is an adult with an advanced solid tumor such as melanoma, head and neck, liver or kidney cancer. CDR3s include the opening cysteine and the closing phenylalanine or tryptophan. D genes are given only for firm matches. Expanded clones get a size class; other rows say once, few or many, or leave the size out.

TRBV30	.	TRBJ1-3	few	CAWRSTGHSGNTIYF	TGTGCCTGGAGGTCTACAGGCCACTCTGGAAACACCATATATTTT
TRBV27	.	TRBJ1-5	.	CASSFRPGNQPQHF	TGTGCCAGCAGCTTTAGGCCAGGCAATCAGCCCCAGCATTTT
TRBV6-1	.	TRBJ2-1	.	CASSTGLGWNEQFF	TGTGCCAGCAGTACTGGGCTGGGCTGGAATGAGCAGTTCTTC
TRBV30	.	TRBJ1-1	.	CAWSFWAGPENTEAFF	TGTGCCTGGAGTTTCTGGGCAGGGCCCGAGAACACTGAAGCTTTCTTT
TRBV7-8	.	TRBJ2-3	few	CASSLWSILSTDTQYF	TGTGCCAGCAGCTTGTGGTCTATCCTTAGCACAGATACGCAGTATTTT
TRBV6-6	.	TRBJ2-3	.	CASSLTILTQYF	TGTGCCAGCAGTTTGACTATCCTTACGCAGTATTTT
TRBV29-1	TRBD1	TRBJ1-1	.	CSVPGTGGAFF	TGCAGCGTTCCCGGGACAGGTGGGGCTTTCTTT
TRBV2	TRBD1	TRBJ1-6	.	CASLTIPGTGQLSSYNSPLHF	TGTGCCAGTTTGACCATACCCGGGACAGGGCAATTGAGCTCCTATAATTCACCCCTCCACTTT
TRBV11-3	.	TRBJ1-2	.	CASSLGERSGGYTF	TGTGCCAGCAGCTTAGGAGAGAGGAGCGGTGGCTACACCTTC
TRBV11-3	TRBD2	TRBJ2-7	once	CASSLGLAGVDEQYF	TGTGCCAGCAGCCTCGGACTAGCGGGAGTGGACGAGCAGTACTTC
TRBV7-2	.	TRBJ2-1	.	CASSSVRVNNEQFF	TGTGCCAGCAGCTCCGTGAGGGTGAACAATGAGCAGTTCTTC
TRBV7-2	TRBD2	TRBJ2-5	.	CASSTGTSDGQTQYF	TGTGCCAGCAGCACCGGGACTAGCGACGGACAGACCCAGTACTTC
TRBV5-1	.	TRBJ1-2	.	CASSIDGYGYTF	TGCGCCAGCAGCATAGACGGTTATGGCTACACCTTC
TRBV11-3	.	TRBJ1-4	.	CASSLGGMEGRNEKLFF	TGTGCCAGCAGCTTAGGGGGCATGGAGGGACGTAATGAAAAACTGTTTTTT
TRBV30	TRBD1	TRBJ1-3	.	CAWSGTGGYGNTIYF	TGTGCCTGGAGCGGGACAGGGGGGTATGGAAACACCATATATTTT
TRBV10-2	TRBD2	TRBJ2-7	once	CASGGLAGFEQYF	TGCGCCAGCGGGGGACTAGCGGGTTTCGAGCAGTACTTC
TRBV7-9	.	TRBJ1-2	.	CASSADNPYYGYTF	TGTGCCAGCAGCGCGGACAATCCCTACTATGGCTACACCTTC
TRBV7-2	.	TRBJ2-1	once	CASSLGLALNEQFF	TGTGCCAGCAGCTTAGGGTTAGCGCTCAATGAGCAGTTCTTC
TRBV19	TRBD2	TRBJ2-1	once	CASRSGRALGGEQFF	TGTGCCAGTAGATCCGGGAGGGCCCTCGGCGGTGAGCAGTTCTTC
TRBV7-2	TRBD1	TRBJ1-1	.	CASSRLDRGETEAFF	TGTGCCAGCAGCCGCCTAGACAGGGGGGAGACTGAAGCTTTCTTT
TRBV7-9	.	TRBJ1-3	.	CASRETRGLTHFSGNTIYF	TGTGCCAGCAGGGAAACCAGGGGATTGACCCACTTCTCTGGAAACACCATATATTTT
TRBV7-9	.	TRBJ1-1	.	CASRRGGTEAFF	TGTGCCAGCAGGAGGGGGGGCACGGAGGCTTTCTTT
TRBV7-2	.	TRBJ2-4	.	CASSPRGGAKNIQYF	TGTGCCAGCAGCCCAAGGGGGGGAGCCAAAAACATTCAGTACTTC
TRBV7-8	.	TRBJ1-5	.	CASSLVEGWNQPQHF	TGTGCCAGCAGCTTAGTTGAGGGATGGAATCAGCCCCAGCATTTT
TRBV7-9	.	TRBJ1-1	.	CAIFRDRENTEAFF	TGTGCCATCTTCAGGGATCGGGAGAACACTGAAGCTTTCTTT
TRBV19	.	TRBJ1-3	few	CASSNLEWRNTIYF	TGTGCCAGTAGTAATTTGGAGTGGCGAAACACCATATATTTT
TRBV7-8	TRBD2	TRBJ2-1	.	CASSLVLAAYNEQFF	TGTGCCAGCAGCTTAGTTCTAGCGGCCTACAATGAGCAGTTCTTC
TRBV5-1	TRBD1	TRBJ1-4	.	CASATGATNEKLFF	TGCGCCAGCGCTACAGGGGCAACTAATGAAAAACTGTTTTTT